These 29 T cell receptor beta chains share one sample of origin, sequenced in a study of shared clonotypes between healthy human individuals. The table came from immunoSEQ multiplex PCR; TCRdb's copy has only in-frame clones and leaves some out. Counted here are 2 million to 2.5 million clones, 93% occurring once; the ten biggest clones make up 0.3% to 0.4%. The sequencing sample was made of naive CD4+ T cells from PBMCs. Subset noted: CD45RA+ positively selected. The receptors originated from a man younger than 30 in good health. Some clones in this sample may be carry-over from other donors' samples.

J is TRBJ1-4 and V is TRBV18, with D hard to call. Per germline, CDR1 KGHSH and CDR2 LQKENI. The CDR3 is 16 amino acids. Trimming pared 3 bases from V and 4 bases from J, leaving 15 bases between. CDR3 sequence: CASSPSRGTINEKLFF. Written as DNA, the CDR3 is TGTGCCAGCTCACCCTCCCGGGGAACCATTAATGAAAAACTGTTTTTT.

This chain connects TRBV5-5 to TRBJ2-1; 11 positions agree with TRBD2. The CDR3 extends over 15 amino acids. Germline CDR1 and CDR2: SGHKS and YYEKEE (reference sequence). J was trimmed by 4 bases and V by 3 bases; bases with no gene match: 3. The CDR3 nucleotides are TGTGCCAGCAGCTCCCCTAGCGGGAGGTACAATGAGCAGTTCTTC. The encoded protein is CASSSPSGRYNEQFF.

The genes are TRBV18 and TRBJ2-5; D remains unclear. Germline values: CDR1 KGHSH, CDR2 LQKENI. This CDR3 comprises 13 residues. V was clipped by 6 bases and J by 2 bases, with 10 bases between them. In DNA form, the CDR3 reads TGTGCCAGCTCGCTTTTAGGGCAAGAGACCCAGTACTTC. This codes for CASSLLGQETQYF.

This clone was observed once. The chain uses TRBV28 and TRBJ1-5, with a weak D call TRBD1 (6 bases). With 7 bases removed from V and 3 bases from J, the gap between germline ends came to 16 bases. Germline V gene sequence: CDR1 MDHEN, CDR2 SYDVKM. The CDR3 has 15 residues. The DNA of the CDR3 is TGTGCCAGCATCAAAGGGGGGGCCAACAATCAGCCCCAGCATTTT. As protein: CASIKGGANNQPQHF. Full variable domain (outside the CDR3, taken from reference TRBV28 and TRBJ1-5): DVKVTQSSRYLVKRTGEKVFLECVQDMDHENMFWYRQDPGLGLRLIYFSYDVKMKEKGDIPEGYSVSREKKERFSLILESASTNQTSMYLCASIKGGANNQPQHFGDGTRLSIL.

The chain recombines TRBV11-3 with TRBJ1-1; D gene ambiguous. V shed 4 bases and J shed 11 bases, with 11 bases lying between them. The CDR3 spans 11 residues. Germline V gives CDR1 SGHNT, CDR2 YENEEA. The CDR3 sequence: CASSSPRGAFF. The CDR3, as DNA: TGTGCCAGCAGCTCCCCCCGCGGGGCTTTCTTT. The entire variable domain, with the rest obtained from reference TRBV11-3 and TRBJ1-1, is as follows: EAGVVQSPRYKIIEKKQPVAFWCNPISGHNTLYWYLQNLGQGPELLIRYENEEAVDDSQLPKDRFSAERLKGVDSTLKIQPAELGDSAVYLCASSSPRGAFFGQGTRLTVV.

J is TRBJ2-3 and V is TRBV27; D might be TRBD1 (6 bases). Germline CDR1 is MNHEY and CDR2 is SMNVEV (reference sequence). Trimming cost V 9 bases and J 4 bases, with 14 bases left between them. The CDR3 is 13 amino acids. The CDR3 spells CASRDRLADTQYF. The CDR3, as DNA: TGTGCCAGTCGTGACAGGTTGGCAGATACGCAGTATTTT.

The chain links TRBV5-1 to TRBJ2-5; TRBD2 matches 7 bases. The CDR3 spans 15 residues. Trimming removed 1 base from V and 5 bases from J; junction bases left unmatched: 8. Germline V gene sequence: CDR1 SGHRS, CDR2 YFSETQ. The CDR3 coding sequence is TGCGCCAGCAGCTTGAGGTCGGCGGGGGACGAGACCCAGTACTTC. Translating it yields CASSLRSAGDETQYF.

The CDR3 sequence: CASSSGGLAGVDEQFF. CDR3 DNA sequence: TGTGCCAGCAGCTCGGGGGGACTAGCGGGCGTCGATGAGCAGTTCTTC. The chain is built from TRBV5-4 and TRBJ2-1, with 12 bases identical to TRBD2. V dropped 3 bases and J dropped 8; count of bases not matched to a gene: 9. The CDR3 is made up of 16 amino acids. CDR1 and CDR2 from the germline V gene are SGHNT and YYREEE (reference sequence).

The V gene is TRBV7-9, the J gene TRBJ1-4; D is unclear. This CDR3 spans 15 amino acids. Germline V gene data show CDR1 as SEHNR and CDR2 as FQNEAQ (reference sequence). Trimming shortened V by 2 bases and J by 5 bases, and 12 bases separated the two germline ends. CDR3 loop: CASSLLGQLNEKLFF. The CDR3 region has the DNA TGTGCCAGCAGCTTATTAGGGCAGTTAAATGAAAAACTGTTTTTT. Filled out from reference TRBV7-9 and TRBJ1-4, the complete variable domain reads DTGVSQNPRHKITKRGQNVTFRCDPISEHNRLYWYRQTLGQGPEFLTYFQNEAQLEKSRLLSDRFSAERPKGSFSTLEIQRTEQGDSAMYLCASSLLGQLNEKLFFGSGTQLSVL.

Worth noting for this clone: Distinct nucleotide sequences in the sample also encode this CDR3. The genes are TRBV5-1 and TRBJ2-3; 8 nucleotides line up with TRBD1. Germline CDR1 and CDR2: SGHRS and YFSETQ. V shed 0 bases and J 5 bases; nucleotides not matched to a gene: 5. The CDR3 runs to 15 residues. DNA for the CDR3: TGCGCCAGCAGCTTGGCAGGACAGGGTGGAGATACGCAGTATTTT. It specifies CASSLAGQGGDTQYF. The full variable domain, rest sourced from reference TRBV5-1 and TRBJ2-3, is KAGVTQTPRYLIKTRGQQVTLSCSPISGHRSVSWYQQTPGQGLQFLFEYFSETQRNKGNFPGRFSGRQFSNSRSEMNVSTLELGDSALYLCASSLAGQGGDTQYFGPGTRLTVL.

This chain links TRBV7-2 with TRBJ1-1; tentative D call: TRBD1 (6 bases). Between the trimmed V and J ends, which lost 5 bases and 2 bases, there was a span of 15 bases. Germline CDR1 SGHTA, CDR2 FQGNSA. This CDR3 has 15 amino acids. The CDR3 sequence: CASSTKMGANTEAFF. The CDR3 bases are TGTGCCAGCAGCACCAAAATGGGGGCCAACACTGAAGCTTTCTTT.

This rearrangement joins TRBV5-4 to TRBJ1-2, with D possibly being TRBD1 (6 bases). The germline V and J ends were trimmed by 4 bases and 5 bases, with 18 bases remaining between them. This CDR3 is 15 amino acids long. Germline V gene lookup returns CDR1 SGHNT and CDR2 YYREEE (reference sequence). The CDR3 coding sequence is TGTGCCAGCAGCACCGAGACAGGAAGGGGGTATGGCTACACCTTC. As protein: CASSTETGRGYGYTF.

The rearrangement links TRBV5-1 to TRBJ2-3; maybe TRBD1 (6 bases). The CDR3 is 15 residues long. The germline gives CDR1 SGHRS, CDR2 YFSETQ. The germline V and J ends were trimmed by 4 bases and 0 bases, with 12 bases remaining between them. The CDR3 reads CASSIQGPSTDTQYF. Here the CDR3 DNA reads TGCGCCAGCAGCATACAGGGTCCTAGCACAGATACGCAGTATTTT.

The table lists this clone with a count of one. J is TRBJ2-5 and V is TRBV2, with a possible D match to TRBD2 (6 bases). Germline V gene sequence: CDR1 SNHLY, CDR2 FYNNEI. The germline V and J ends were trimmed by 7 bases and 5 bases, with 17 bases remaining between them. This CDR3 spans 14 amino acids. The CDR3 sequence is CASNGGTEGETQYF. The CDR3, as DNA: TGTGCCAGCAATGGAGGGACTGAGGGGGAGACCCAGTACTTC.

This clone has only a few counts. The J gene is TRBJ1-5, the V gene TRBV6-6, with D possibly matching TRBD1 (6 bases). The ends were cut back, 8 bases at V and 3 bases at J, with 14 bases in the middle. Germline CDR1 MNHNY, CDR2 SVGAGI (reference sequence). The CDR3 is 14 residues long. Written as DNA, the CDR3 is TGTGCCAGCCTCGGGGGCAGCTTCAATCAGCCCCAGCATTTT. The encoded protein is CASLGGSFNQPQHF.

This chain connects TRBV2 to TRBJ2-1; 12 bases line up with TRBD2. The V and J ends lost 8 bases and 0 bases, in that order; junction bases with no gene match: 5. Germline V gene data show CDR1 as SNHLY and CDR2 as FYNNEI. The CDR3 runs to 16 residues. CDR3 DNA: TGTGCCAGCGGACTAGCGGGATTCCCCTCCTACAATGAGCAGTTCTTC. Protein product: CASGLAGFPSYNEQFF.

The chain links TRBV18 to TRBJ1-1; 12 nucleotides line up with TRBD1. Unmatched junction bases numbered 3, after V lost 5 bases and J lost 5 bases. The CDR3 consists of 14 residues. Per the germline V gene, CDR1 is KGHSH and CDR2 is LQKENI. Here the CDR3 DNA reads TGTGCCAGCTCATCGGGACAGGGGGCGACTGAAGCTTTCTTT. This encodes CASSSGQGATEAFF.

This clone appeared a single time. The V call is TRBV11-2, the J call TRBJ2-7; TRBD1 aligns across 10 bases. The trim removed 6 bases at V and 11 bases at J, leaving 10 bases unmatched. Germline CDR1 reads SGHAT; CDR2 reads FQNNGV. There are 13 residues in the CDR3. Here the CDR3 reads CASSYSTGTGEYF. In DNA form, the CDR3 reads TGTGCCAGCAGTTATTCTACTGGGACAGGGGAGTACTTC.

This clone was recorded only once. CDR3 in DNA: TGTGCCAGCAGCTTATTAAGGGGGCCAGTCAATCAGCCCCAGCATTTT. Protein: CASSLLRGPVNQPQHF. This rearrangement joins TRBV7-8 to TRBJ1-5, with TRBD1 identical over 7 bases. CDR1 is SGHVS, CDR2 FQNEAQ, per germline. The CDR3 extends over 16 amino acids. J lost 3 bases, V lost 2 bases, and 7 bases had no gene match.

The chain combines TRBV19 with TRBJ2-6; D is ambiguous. Germline values: CDR1 LNHDA, CDR2 SQIVND (reference sequence). V was trimmed by 6 bases and J by 0 bases, leaving 9 bases between them. CDR3 length equals 15 residues. CDR3 nucleotides: TGTGCCAGTAGCTCTTTAACCTCTGGGGCCAACGTCCTGACTTTC. As protein: CASSSLTSGANVLTF.

This clone was observed a single time. The chain carries TRBV28 and TRBJ2-4; 8 nucleotides match TRBD2. CDR3 length: 13 amino acids. Per the germline V gene, CDR1 is MDHEN and CDR2 is SYDVKM. J lost 8 bases, V lost 4 bases, and 4 bases had no gene match. CDR3 coding DNA: TGTGCCAGCAGTTCCCCCGGGGGGGACATTCAGTACTTC. Its protein is CASSSPGGDIQYF.

The rearrangement joins TRBV7-9 to TRBJ2-3; the D call may be TRBD1 or TRBD2 (5 bases each). V was cut by 6 bases and J by 0 bases, with 16 bases left in between. In germline, CDR1 is SEHNR, CDR2 FQNEAQ (reference sequence). The CDR3 runs to 16 residues. The CDR3 region has the DNA TGTGCCAGCAGAGAGGGGCCAAGTTGGAGCACAGATACGCAGTATTTT. Encoded protein: CASREGPSWSTDTQYF.

The chain has TRBV2 and TRBJ1-1; D remains unclear. The CDR3 contains 14 residues. V dropped 5 bases and J dropped 3 bases, with 13 bases sitting between them. Germline CDR1 and CDR2: SNHLY and FYNNEI. CDR3 nucleotide sequence: TGTGCCAGCAGTTATATCAGATCGGACACTGAAGCTTTCTTT. This codes for CASSYIRSDTEAFF.

The chain employs TRBV2 and TRBJ2-1, with TRBD2 matching 13 bases. With V trimmed by 6 bases and J by 12 bases, 11 bases remained unmatched. The CDR3 is 15 amino acids. Germline CDR1 SNHLY, CDR2 FYNNEI. CDR3 nucleotides: TGTGCCAGCAGCCCACTAGCGGGAGGGCCCATTCCGCAGTTCTTC. Translated, it gives CASSPLAGGPIPQFF.

This clone was seen once. This chain connects TRBV6-1 to TRBJ2-5; D not resolved. Judging by the DNA end, TRBJ2-7 fits better; the J call may be wrong. The germline V gene has CDR1 MNHNS and CDR2 SASEGT. The CDR3 spans 14 residues. The CDR3 here is CASRGSASSYEQYF. The CDR3 DNA reads TGTGCCAGCAGAGGAAGCGCTAGCTCCTACGAGCAGTACTTC.

The chain has TRBV2 and TRBJ2-3; 14 positions agree with TRBD2. The CDR3 runs 17 residues. Germline CDR1 SNHLY, CDR2 FYNNEI. V lost 6 bases to trimming and J lost 0 bases; unmatched junction nucleotides: 5. CDR3 in amino acids: CASRGLAGGYSTDTQYF. In DNA form, the CDR3 reads TGTGCCAGCAGAGGACTAGCGGGAGGATATAGCACAGATACGCAGTATTTT.

The chain carries TRBV7-3 and TRBJ1-2; tentatively, D is TRBD1 (6 bases). This CDR3 contains 15 residues. V gave up 0 bases and J gave up 4 bases, with 12 bases separating them. Germline CDR1 and CDR2: SGHTA and FQGTGA. The CDR3 region is CASSLTAGGTYGYTF. CDR3 nucleotides: TGTGCCAGCAGCTTAACGGCGGGGGGCACCTATGGCTACACCTTC. Filled out from reference TRBV7-3 and TRBJ1-2, the complete variable domain reads GAGVSQTPSNKVTEKGKYVELRCDPISGHTALYWYRQSLGQGPEFLIYFQGTGAADDSGLPNDRFFAVRPEGSVSTLKIQRTERGDSAVYLCASSLTAGGTYGYTFGSGTRLTVV.

This clone has just one count. The genes are TRBV21-1 and TRBJ2-6. TRBV21-1 is described as a pseudogene. The CDR3 spans 20 residues. The CDR3 is CASSKEGAGTESSGANVLTF. The CDR3, as DNA: TGTGCCAGCAGCAAAGAAGGGGCCGGGACGGAGAGCTCTGGGGCCAACGTCCTGACTTTC.

For this clone: Other DNA sequences in this specimen translate into the identical CDR3. The genes are TRBV5-1 and TRBJ2-3; TRBD1 matches 7 bases. V dropped 0 bases and J dropped 5; count of bases not matched to a gene: 3. The germline V gene encodes CDR1 SGHRS and CDR2 YFSETQ. The CDR3 extends over 14 amino acids. CDR3 residues: CASSLGQGVDTQYF. DNA for the CDR3: TGCGCCAGCAGCTTGGGACAGGGAGTAGATACGCAGTATTTT.